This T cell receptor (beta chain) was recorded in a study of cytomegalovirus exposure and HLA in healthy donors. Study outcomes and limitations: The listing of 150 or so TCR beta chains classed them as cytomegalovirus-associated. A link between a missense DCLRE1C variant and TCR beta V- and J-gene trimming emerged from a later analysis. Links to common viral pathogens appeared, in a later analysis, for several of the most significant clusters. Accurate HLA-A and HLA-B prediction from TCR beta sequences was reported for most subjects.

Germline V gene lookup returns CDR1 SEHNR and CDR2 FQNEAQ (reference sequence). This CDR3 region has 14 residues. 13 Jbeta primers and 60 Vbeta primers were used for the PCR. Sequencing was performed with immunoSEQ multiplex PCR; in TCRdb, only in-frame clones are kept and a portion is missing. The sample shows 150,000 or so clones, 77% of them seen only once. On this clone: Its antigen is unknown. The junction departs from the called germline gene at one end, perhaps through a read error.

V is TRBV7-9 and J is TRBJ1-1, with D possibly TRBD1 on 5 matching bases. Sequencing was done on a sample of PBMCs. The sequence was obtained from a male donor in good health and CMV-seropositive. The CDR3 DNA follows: TGTTCCAGCAGCTTACCCGGGGGGGGCACTGAAGCTTTCTTT. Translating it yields CSSSLPGGGTEAFF.